The rows below give T cell receptor beta chains drawn from one sample of a study of read filtering for tumor transcriptome and immune sequencing. MiXCR, run by TCRdb on the reads, gives a single entry per CDR3 protein. Among tens of thousands of distinct CDR3 sequences, roughly 12% were seen once, and the ten largest hold roughly 14%. The sequencing sample was made of a population of CD138-negative cells sorted from bone marrow. All receptors derive from a donor aged 40 or older with multiple myeloma. Each CDR3 is given with its conserved first and last residue. D genes are given only for firm matches. Some rows mark clone size as missing; the rest say once, few, many or name a class of expanded clone.

j_call: TRBJ2-1
v_call: TRBV20-1
clone_size: many
d_call: -
cdr3_aa: CSARDSAADSYNEQFF

j_call: TRBJ2-1
v_call: TRBV4-1
clone_size: many
d_call: -
cdr3_aa: CASSQVFGARSYNEQFF

j_call: TRBJ2-7
v_call: TRBV5-1
clone_size: many
d_call: TRBD1
cdr3_aa: CASSFGMGRGQDEQYF

j_call: TRBJ2-3
v_call: TRBV20-1
clone_size: -
d_call: TRBD2
cdr3_aa: CSARDPRTSGRAPSTQYF

j_call: TRBJ2-1
v_call: TRBV29-1
clone_size: -
d_call: TRBD2
cdr3_aa: CSVEGQAGGPGEQFF

j_call: TRBJ1-1
v_call: TRBV9
clone_size: many
d_call: -
cdr3_aa: CASSEAGGSGTEAFF

j_call: TRBJ1-5
v_call: TRBV20-1
clone_size: many
d_call: -
cdr3_aa: CSAPKGQGNQPQHF

j_call: TRBJ1-6
v_call: TRBV7-9
clone_size: many
d_call: -
cdr3_aa: CASTQGSSSPLHF

j_call: TRBJ2-1
v_call: TRBV15
clone_size: many
d_call: TRBD2
cdr3_aa: CATSISGNYNEQFF

j_call: TRBJ2-3
v_call: TRBV7-8
clone_size: few
d_call: TRBD2
cdr3_aa: CASSPETSGWGDTQYF

j_call: TRBJ2-2
v_call: TRBV7-2
clone_size: -
d_call: -
cdr3_aa: CASSLAPLTGELFF

j_call: TRBJ2-7
v_call: TRBV11-3
clone_size: many
d_call: -
cdr3_aa: CASSFRGEQYF

j_call: TRBJ1-1
v_call: TRBV7-3
clone_size: many
d_call: TRBD1
cdr3_aa: CASSLTGKTEAFF

j_call: TRBJ1-1
v_call: TRBV30
clone_size: many
d_call: -
cdr3_aa: CAWTWGTEAFF

j_call: TRBJ2-1
v_call: TRBV4-1
clone_size: many
d_call: -
cdr3_aa: CASSQGPAVSYNEQFF

j_call: TRBJ2-5
v_call: TRBV7-3
clone_size: many
d_call: TRBD1
cdr3_aa: CASSLTGQGRETQYF

j_call: TRBJ1-1
v_call: TRBV20-1
clone_size: many
d_call: -
cdr3_aa: CSAPRTHLNTEAFF

j_call: TRBJ1-1
v_call: TRBV29-1
clone_size: many
d_call: TRBD1
cdr3_aa: CSVERGTVGTEAFF

j_call: TRBJ2-1
v_call: TRBV5-4
clone_size: many
d_call: TRBD2
cdr3_aa: CASAIAGGYNEQFF

j_call: TRBJ1-1
v_call: TRBV4-1
clone_size: many
d_call: TRBD1
cdr3_aa: CASSQGSTGGASTEAFF

j_call: TRBJ2-1
v_call: TRBV30
clone_size: many
d_call: -
cdr3_aa: CAWSVGPNNEQFF

j_call: TRBJ1-2
v_call: TRBV12-3/TRBV12-4
clone_size: many
d_call: TRBD1
cdr3_aa: CASTLWTGGNGYTF

j_call: TRBJ2-1
v_call: TRBV20-1
clone_size: many
d_call: TRBD2
cdr3_aa: CSARVSGTSGITNEQFF

j_call: TRBJ1-5
v_call: TRBV9
clone_size: many
d_call: -
cdr3_aa: CASSVGGGQNQPQHF